These T cell receptor beta chains were read from a single sample in a study of cytomegalovirus exposure and HLA in healthy donors. Clones were sequenced by immunoSEQ multiplex PCR, and TCRdb holds only the in-frame ones, with some missing. Found here are approximately 150,000 clones, 64% of them singletons; the top ten hold about 2.9%. Input material: PBMCs. Source of these receptors: a woman aged 25 to 39 in good health and CMV-seropositive. Each CDR3 is given with its conserved first and last residue. The D gene is left open where the match is weak. Clone size is not always given. Where it is, it says once, few, many or a class for expanded clones.

abundance	v_gene	j_gene	d_gene	CDR3nt	CDR3aa
few	TRBV18	TRBJ1-2	-	TGTGCCAGCTCTCCCATGGGGAGCTATGGCTACACCTTC	CASSPMGSYGYTF
-	TRBV5-1	TRBJ1-4	-	TGCGCCAGCAGCCCCTTCCCGACAGGAGAGGACGTTTTT	CASSPFPTGEDVF
-	TRBV27	TRBJ1-5	-	TGTGCCAGCAGACTGCAGCCCCAGCATTTT	CASRLQPQHF
-	TRBV6-6	TRBJ2-7	TRBD2	TGTGCCAGCAGTTACCCGGGGGGAGTCTACGAGCAGTACTTC	CASSYPGGVYEQYF
-	TRBV27	TRBJ1-2	-	TGTGCCAGCAGCCCGACAGGCAACTATGGCTACACCTTC	CASSPTGNYGYTF
-	TRBV5-1	TRBJ2-3	-	TGCGCCAGCAGCATCGGACCTCCAATCGGAGGAGATACGCAGTATTTT	CASSIGPPIGGDTQYF
-	TRBV9	TRBJ2-1	TRBD1	TGTGCCAGCAGCGTCAGGGACAGGATCTTAGATGAGCAGTTCTTC	CASSVRDRILDEQFF
-	TRBV27	TRBJ2-7	-	TGTGCCAGCAGTTTGAATCAGGCCTACGAGCAGTACTTC	CASSLNQAYEQYF
-	TRBV27	TRBJ2-1	TRBD2	TGTGCCAGCAGTTTACGGTTCCCGGGACTAGCGGGAAATGAGCAGTTCTTC	CASSLRFPGLAGNEQFF
-	TRBV30	TRBJ1-5	-	TGTGCCTGGGATCGGGGAGGGAGTAGCAATCAGCCCCAGCATTTT	CAWDRGGSSNQPQHF
-	TRBV2	TRBJ2-5	TRBD2	TGTGCCAGCCTGTTACTGCAACTAGCGGGGGACCAAGAGACCCAGTACTTC	CASLLLQLAGDQETQYF
-	TRBV5-1	TRBJ1-4	-	TGCGCCAGCAGCTTGGAAGGGGCTAATGAAAAACTGTTTTTT	CASSLEGANEKLFF
few	TRBV6-6	TRBJ2-1	TRBD1	TGTGCCAGCAGTCAGGGACAGGGGGCGATCAATGAGCAGTTCTTC	CASSQGQGAINEQFF
-	TRBV19	TRBJ2-7	TRBD2	TGTGCCAGTAGTATCGGCGGGGGATCCTACGAGCAGTACTTC	CASSIGGGSYEQYF
few	TRBV5-1	TRBJ2-7	-	TGCGCCAGCAGCTTGTCGGGTCGGAGCCGCTTTTCCTCCTACGAGCAGTACTTC	CASSLSGRSRFSSYEQYF
few	TRBV5-1	TRBJ1-4	-	TGCGCCAGCAGCTTGGCCGGTAATGAAAAACTGTTTTTT	CASSLAGNEKLFF
-	TRBV19	TRBJ1-1	TRBD1	TGTGCCAGTAGTATTGGGGCGACAGGGGATGAAGCTTTCTTT	CASSIGATGDEAFF
-	TRBV30	TRBJ2-1	TRBD2	TGTGCCTGGAGTGGGCTAGCGGGATCCTACAATGAGCAGTTCTTC	CAWSGLAGSYNEQFF
-	TRBV6-6	TRBJ2-5	TRBD2	TGTGCCAGCAGGGATACTAGCGGGGGGGCTGAGACCCAGTACTTC	CASRDTSGGAETQYF
-	TRBV15	TRBJ1-2	-	TGTGCCACCACTGACGGGATAAACTATGGCTACACCTTC	CATTDGINYGYTF
-	TRBV19	TRBJ2-1	TRBD2	TGTGCCAGTAGTCTAAGCGGGGTCTCCTACAATGAGCAGTTCTTC	CASSLSGVSYNEQFF
-	TRBV9	TRBJ2-6	-	TGTGCCAGCAGCTCTTCGGTCGGGGGTGCTGGGGCCAACGTCCTGACTTTC	CASSSSVGGAGANVLTF
-	TRBV6-5	TRBJ1-2	-	TGTGCCAGCAGTTACTCGACAGCTCAATATGGCTACACCTTC	CASSYSTAQYGYTF
-	TRBV9	TRBJ2-1	TRBD2	TGTGCCAGCAGCGCTAGTAGCGGGGGAGGATACAATGAGCAGTTCTTC	CASSASSGGGYNEQFF
few	TRBV11-2	TRBJ1-1	-	TGTGCCAGCAGCTTAGTCACCAGGAACACTGAAGCTTTCTTT	CASSLVTRNTEAFF
-	TRBV5-6	TRBJ2-2	-	TGTGCCAGCAGCCGCTTGGGCGCCGGGGAGCTGTTTTTT	CASSRLGAGELFF
-	TRBV5-6	TRBJ2-7	TRBD2	TGTGCCAGCAGCCCCTACTCGGGGGGCTACGAGCAGTACTTC	CASSPYSGGYEQYF
-	TRBV9	TRBJ2-3	TRBD2	TGTGCCAGCAGCGTAACTAGCGGGGGGGCAACAGATACGCAGTATTTT	CASSVTSGGATDTQYF
-	TRBV2	TRBJ2-7	TRBD2	TGTGCCAGCAGTGACGGTCCGGGACTATTCTACGAGCAGTACTTC	CASSDGPGLFYEQYF
-	TRBV30	TRBJ1-4	-	TGTGCCTGGGCCCCGGGTGCTAAGGAAAAACTGTTTTTT	CAWAPGAKEKLFF
-	TRBV7-9	TRBJ2-7	TRBD1	TGTGCCAGCAGCTCACAGGGGGCTGGAGAGCAGTACTTC	CASSSQGAGEQYF
-	TRBV29-1	TRBJ1-3	-	TGCAGCTCAATCAGCTCTGGAAACACCATATATTTT	CSSISSGNTIYF
-	TRBV6-1	TRBJ1-5	-	TGTGCCAGCAGTGAACGGGTGATCAATCAGCCCCAGCATTTT	CASSERVINQPQHF
-	TRBV2	TRBJ1-1	-	TGTGCCAGCAGGGTGGACGGAGGGAGGAACACTGAAGCTTTCTTT	CASRVDGGRNTEAFF
once	TRBV29-1	TRBJ2-7	-	TGCAGCGTTGTCAGGGGAGGGACCAGCTTCTACGAGCAGTACTTC	CSVVRGGTSFYEQYF
-	TRBV28	TRBJ1-2	-	TGTGCCAGCAGCCGGGGGGCGACTACCTATGGCTACACCTTC	CASSRGATTYGYTF
-	TRBV10-3	TRBJ1-1	TRBD1	TGTGCCATCAGTGAAATTCAAGGGGGCGTCCTGAACACTGAAGCTTTCTTT	CAISEIQGGVLNTEAFF
-	TRBV10-3	TRBJ2-3	TRBD2	TGTGCCATCAGTGAGTCCCGACTAGCGGGGAGCACAGATACGCAGTATTTT	CAISESRLAGSTDTQYF
-	TRBV29-1	TRBJ1-5	-	TGCAGCGCCTCCACAGGGAACCAACAGCCCCAGCATTTT	CSASTGNQQPQHF
once	TRBV18	TRBJ2-3	-	TGTGCCAGCTCACAAAACTCCAGACAGCGCAGCACAGATACGCAGTATTTT	CASSQNSRQRSTDTQYF
-	TRBV11-3	TRBJ2-2	TRBD1	TGTGCCAGCAGCTTGGGGACAGGGGGCTCCGGGGAGCTGTTTTTT	CASSLGTGGSGELFF